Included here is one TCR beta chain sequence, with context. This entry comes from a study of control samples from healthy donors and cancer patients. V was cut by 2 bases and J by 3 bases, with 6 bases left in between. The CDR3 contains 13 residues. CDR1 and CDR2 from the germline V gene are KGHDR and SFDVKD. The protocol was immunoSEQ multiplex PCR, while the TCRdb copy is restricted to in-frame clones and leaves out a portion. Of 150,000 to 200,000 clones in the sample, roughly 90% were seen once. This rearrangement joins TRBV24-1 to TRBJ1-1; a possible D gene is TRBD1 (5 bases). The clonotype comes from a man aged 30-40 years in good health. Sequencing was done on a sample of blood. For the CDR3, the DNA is TGTGCCACCAGTGATTGGGGGGACACTGAAGCTTTCTTT. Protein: CATSDWGDTEAFF.